The present T cell receptor (beta chain) was sequenced within a study of blood T cell repertoires in COVID-19. Sequenced by immunoSEQ multiplex PCR; TCRdb stores in-frame clones only, minus some. The table has fewer than 300,000 clones, about nine tenths seen once. The V end lost 3 bases, the J end lost 4 bases, and 7 bases lay between the germline ends. This CDR3 has 13 residues. Sequencing used peripheral blood. The chain combines TRBV12-3 or TRBV12-4 with TRBJ1-5, with D uncertain. The clonotype was recovered from a person in their late teens or twenties with COVID-19, enrolled during active disease. The CDR3 nucleotides are TGTGCCAGCAGTTTGGAGCGGAATCAGCCCCAGCATTTT. It encodes CASSLERNQPQHF.